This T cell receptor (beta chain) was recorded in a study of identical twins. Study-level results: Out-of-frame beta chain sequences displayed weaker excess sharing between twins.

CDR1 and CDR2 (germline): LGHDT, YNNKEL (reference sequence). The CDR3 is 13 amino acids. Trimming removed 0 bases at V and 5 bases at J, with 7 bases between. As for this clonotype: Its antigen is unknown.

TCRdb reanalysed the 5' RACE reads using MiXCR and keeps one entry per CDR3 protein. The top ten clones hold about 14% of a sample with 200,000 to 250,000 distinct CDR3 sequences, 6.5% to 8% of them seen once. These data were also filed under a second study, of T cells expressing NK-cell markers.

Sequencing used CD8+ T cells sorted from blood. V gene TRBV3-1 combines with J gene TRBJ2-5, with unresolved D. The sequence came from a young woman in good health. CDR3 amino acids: CASSQDSIETQYF. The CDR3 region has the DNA TGTGCCAGCAGCCAAGATTCGATCGAGACCCAGTACTTC.